The clone carrying this T cell receptor beta chain was picked up many times. Antigen unknown. V shed 3 bases and J shed 4 bases, with 12 bases lying between them. Germline V CDR1 and CDR2: DFQATT, SNEGSKA (reference sequence). CDR3 length: 13 amino acids. Amplified TCR beta CDR3 regions came from RNA transcripts. An initial round of RT-PCR targeting the TCR CDR3 relied on the HTBI primer set. TCRdb independently ran MiXCR on the multiplex PCR reads; one entry per CDR3 protein. Of a few hundred thousand distinct CDR3 sequences in the sample, approximately 19% were seen once. The authors obtained PBMCs from about 9 ml of fresh peripheral blood. This record belongs to a study of T cells in Graves' hyperthyroidism and ophthalmopathy. Study overall: Peripheral blood samples were taken at initial diagnosis, prior to any treatment. Study-level points and caveats: A median around 6 months before onset, the model predicted ophthalmopathy.

This TCR derives from a woman aged 18-29 years with Graves' hyperthyroidism. The chain combines TRBV20-1 with TRBJ1-2; D not certain. Material for sequencing was blood. This chain's CDR3 is CSARMPGIYGYTF. The CDR3 DNA is TGCAGTGCTAGGATGCCCGGCATCTATGGCTACACCTTC.